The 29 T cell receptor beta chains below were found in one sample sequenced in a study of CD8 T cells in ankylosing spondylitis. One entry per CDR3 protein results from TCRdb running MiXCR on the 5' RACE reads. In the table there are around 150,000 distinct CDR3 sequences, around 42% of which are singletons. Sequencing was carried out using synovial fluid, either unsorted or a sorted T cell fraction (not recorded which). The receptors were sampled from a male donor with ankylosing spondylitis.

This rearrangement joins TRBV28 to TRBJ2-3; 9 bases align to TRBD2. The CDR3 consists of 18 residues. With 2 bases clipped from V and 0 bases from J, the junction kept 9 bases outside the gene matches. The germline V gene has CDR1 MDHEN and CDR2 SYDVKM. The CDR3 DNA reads TGTGCCAGCAGTTTAAAGTTCCTTACTAGCGGGAGCACAGATACGCAGTATTTT. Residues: CASSLKFLTSGSTDTQYF. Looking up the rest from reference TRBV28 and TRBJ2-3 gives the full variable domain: DVKVTQSSRYLVKRTGEKVFLECVQDMDHENMFWYRQDPGLGLRLIYFSYDVKMKEKGDIPEGYSVSREKKERFSLILESASTNQTSMYLCASSLKFLTSGSTDTQYFGPGTRLTVL.

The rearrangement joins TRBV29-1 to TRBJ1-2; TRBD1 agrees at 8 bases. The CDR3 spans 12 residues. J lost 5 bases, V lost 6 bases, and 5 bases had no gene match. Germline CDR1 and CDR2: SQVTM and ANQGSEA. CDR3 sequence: CSVPGTGYGYTF. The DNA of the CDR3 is TGCAGCGTCCCCGGGACAGGTTATGGCTACACCTTC. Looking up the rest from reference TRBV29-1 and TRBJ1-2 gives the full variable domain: SAVISQKPSRDICQRGTSLTIQCQVDSQVTMMFWYRQQPGQSLTLIATANQGSEATYESGFVIDKFPISRPNLTFSTLTVSNMSPEDSSIYLCSVPGTGYGYTFGSGTRLTVV.

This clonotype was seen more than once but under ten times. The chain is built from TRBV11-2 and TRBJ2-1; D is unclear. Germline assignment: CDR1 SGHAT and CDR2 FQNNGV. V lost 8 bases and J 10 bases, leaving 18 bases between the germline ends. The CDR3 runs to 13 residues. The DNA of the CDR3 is TGTGCCAGCCGCCCTTGGACCCGCGTCGAGCAGTTCTTC. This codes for CASRPWTRVEQFF.

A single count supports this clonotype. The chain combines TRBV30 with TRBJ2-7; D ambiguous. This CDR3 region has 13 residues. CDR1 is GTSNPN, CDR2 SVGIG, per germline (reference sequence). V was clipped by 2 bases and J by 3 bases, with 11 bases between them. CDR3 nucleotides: TGTGCCTGGAGTTCATCATCGGGCTACGAGCAGTACTTC. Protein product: CAWSSSSGYEQYF. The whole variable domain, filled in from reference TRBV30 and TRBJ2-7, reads SQTIHQWPATLVQPVGSPLSLECTVEGTSNPNLYWYRQAAGRGLQLLFYSVGIGQISSEVPQNLSASRPQDRQFILSSKKLLLSDSGFYLCAWSSSSGYEQYFGPGTRLTVT.

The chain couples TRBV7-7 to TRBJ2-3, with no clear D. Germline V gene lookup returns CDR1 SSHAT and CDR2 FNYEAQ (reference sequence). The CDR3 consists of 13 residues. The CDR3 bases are TGTGCTAGCTCCTCCGAACTTGGGGATACGCAGTATTTT. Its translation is CASSSELGDTQYF.

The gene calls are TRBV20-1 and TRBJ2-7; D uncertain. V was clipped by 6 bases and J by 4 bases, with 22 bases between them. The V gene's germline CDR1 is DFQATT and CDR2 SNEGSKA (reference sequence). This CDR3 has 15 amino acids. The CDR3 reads CSAPVWGKGEYEQYF. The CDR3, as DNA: TGCAGTGCCCCGGTTTGGGGTAAAGGCGAATACGAGCAGTACTTC.

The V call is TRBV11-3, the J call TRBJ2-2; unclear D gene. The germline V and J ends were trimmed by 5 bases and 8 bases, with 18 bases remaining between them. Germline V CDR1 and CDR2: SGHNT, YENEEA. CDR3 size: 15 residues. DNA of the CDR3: TGTGCCAGCAGCACCTACTGGCCGCCTGGGGGGGAGCTGTTTTTT. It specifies CASSTYWPPGGELFF.

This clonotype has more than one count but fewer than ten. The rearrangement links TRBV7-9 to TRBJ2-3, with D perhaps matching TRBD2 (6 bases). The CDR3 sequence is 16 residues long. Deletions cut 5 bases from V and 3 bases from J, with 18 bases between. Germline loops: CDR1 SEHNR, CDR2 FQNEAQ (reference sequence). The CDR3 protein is CASSPPDWGVTDTQYF. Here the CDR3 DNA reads TGTGCCAGCAGCCCCCCCGACTGGGGGGTAACAGATACGCAGTATTTT.

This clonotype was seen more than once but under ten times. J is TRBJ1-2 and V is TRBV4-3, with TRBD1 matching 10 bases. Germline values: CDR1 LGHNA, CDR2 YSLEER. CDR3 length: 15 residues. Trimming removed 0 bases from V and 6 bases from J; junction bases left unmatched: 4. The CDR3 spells CASSQDGTGADGYTF. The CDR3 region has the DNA TGCGCCAGCAGCCAAGATGGGACAGGGGCTGATGGCTACACCTTC.

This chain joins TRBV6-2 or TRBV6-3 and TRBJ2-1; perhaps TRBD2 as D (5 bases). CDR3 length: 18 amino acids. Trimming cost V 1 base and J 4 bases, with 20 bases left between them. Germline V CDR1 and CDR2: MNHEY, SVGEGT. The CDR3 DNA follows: TGTGCCAGCAGTTACTGGGCAATAGGAGGTGACCCTTACAATGAGCAGTTCTTC. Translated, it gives CASSYWAIGGDPYNEQFF.

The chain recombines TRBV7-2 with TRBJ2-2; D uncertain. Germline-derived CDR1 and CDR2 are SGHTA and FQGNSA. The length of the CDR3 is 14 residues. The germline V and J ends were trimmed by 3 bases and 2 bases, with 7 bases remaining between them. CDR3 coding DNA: TGTGCCAGCAGCTTTTCGGGTAACACCGGGGAGCTGTTTTTT. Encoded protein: CASSFSGNTGELFF.

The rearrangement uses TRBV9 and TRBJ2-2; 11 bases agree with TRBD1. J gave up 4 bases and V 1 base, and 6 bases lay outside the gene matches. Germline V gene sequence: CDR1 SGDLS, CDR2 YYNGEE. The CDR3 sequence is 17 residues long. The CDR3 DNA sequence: TGTGCCAGCAGCGTACCCGGACAGGGGGCGGTCACCGGGGAGCTGTTTTTT. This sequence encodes CASSVPGQGAVTGELFF.

CDR3 DNA sequence: TGCGCCAGCAGCCAGGGACAGGTTTTCCCATCCTCCTACGAGCAGTACTTC. Its protein is CASSQGQVFPSSYEQYF. The chain employs TRBV5-1 and TRBJ2-7, with 8 bases lining up with TRBD1. Germline V lookup: CDR1 SGHRS, CDR2 YFSETQ. This CDR3 is built from 17 residues. V lost 4 bases and J lost 0; bases outside the gene matches: 12.

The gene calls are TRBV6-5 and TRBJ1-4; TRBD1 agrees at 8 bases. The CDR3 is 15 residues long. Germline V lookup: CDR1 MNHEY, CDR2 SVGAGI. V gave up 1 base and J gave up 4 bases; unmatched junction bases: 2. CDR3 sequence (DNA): TGTGCCAGCAGTTACTTCGACAGGGGTAATGAAAAACTGTTTTTT. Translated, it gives CASSYFDRGNEKLFF.

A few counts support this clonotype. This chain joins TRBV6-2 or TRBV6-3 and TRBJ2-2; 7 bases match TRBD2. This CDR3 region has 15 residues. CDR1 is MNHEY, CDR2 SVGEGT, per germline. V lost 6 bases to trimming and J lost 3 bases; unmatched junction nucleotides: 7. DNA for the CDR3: TGTGCCAGCAGCCCAGGCGGGAGCGACACCGGGGAGCTGTTTTTT. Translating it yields CASSPGGSDTGELFF.

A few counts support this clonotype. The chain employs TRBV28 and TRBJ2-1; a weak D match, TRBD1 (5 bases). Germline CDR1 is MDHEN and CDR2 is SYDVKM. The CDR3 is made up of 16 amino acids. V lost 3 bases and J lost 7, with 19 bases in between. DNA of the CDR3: TGTGCCAGCAGTTTCCCGGTGATGGGAAGGGGTAATGAGCAGTTCTTC. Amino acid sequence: CASSFPVMGRGNEQFF.

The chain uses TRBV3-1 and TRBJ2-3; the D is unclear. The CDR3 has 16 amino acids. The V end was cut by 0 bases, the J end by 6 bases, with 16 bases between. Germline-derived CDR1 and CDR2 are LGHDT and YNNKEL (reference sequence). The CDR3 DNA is TGTGCCAGCAGCCAAGATCCGGCAATTCCCCGGGATACGCAGTATTTT. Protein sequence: CASSQDPAIPRDTQYF.

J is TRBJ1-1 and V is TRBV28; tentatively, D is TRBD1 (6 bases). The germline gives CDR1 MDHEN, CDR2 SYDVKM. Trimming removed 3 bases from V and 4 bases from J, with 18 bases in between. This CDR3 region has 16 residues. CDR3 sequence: CASSFPRWGASTEAFF. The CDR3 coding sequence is TGTGCCAGCAGTTTCCCTCGATGGGGGGCGAGCACTGAAGCTTTCTTT.

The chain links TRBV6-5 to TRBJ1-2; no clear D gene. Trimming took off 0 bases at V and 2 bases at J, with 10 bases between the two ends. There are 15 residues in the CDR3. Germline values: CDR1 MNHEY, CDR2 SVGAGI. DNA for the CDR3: TGTGCCAGCAGTTACTCGATAAACCTAAACTATGGCTACACCTTC. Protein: CASSYSINLNYGYTF.

The CDR3: CASSATGEGEETQYF. The CDR3 coding sequence is TGTGCCAGCAGCGCAACAGGGGAGGGAGAAGAGACCCAGTACTTC. J is TRBJ2-5 and V is TRBV7-4, with D perhaps TRBD1 or TRBD2 (7 bases each). V was clipped by 5 bases and J by 3 bases, with 16 bases between them. Germline CDR1 SGHVT, CDR2 SQSDAQ. The CDR3 runs 15 residues.

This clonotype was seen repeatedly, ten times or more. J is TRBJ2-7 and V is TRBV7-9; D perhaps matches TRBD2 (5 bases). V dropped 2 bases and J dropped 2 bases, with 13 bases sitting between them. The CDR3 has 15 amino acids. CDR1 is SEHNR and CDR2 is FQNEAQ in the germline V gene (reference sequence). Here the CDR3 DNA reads TGTGCCAGCAGCTTATCGGCTAGCACTCCCTACGAGCAGTACTTC. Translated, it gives CASSLSASTPYEQYF.

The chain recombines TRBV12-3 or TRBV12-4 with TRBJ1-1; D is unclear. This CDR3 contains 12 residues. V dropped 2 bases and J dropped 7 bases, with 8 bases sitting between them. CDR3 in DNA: TGTGCCAGCAGTTTAATGATTAGTGAAGCTTTCTTT. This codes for CASSLMISEAFF.

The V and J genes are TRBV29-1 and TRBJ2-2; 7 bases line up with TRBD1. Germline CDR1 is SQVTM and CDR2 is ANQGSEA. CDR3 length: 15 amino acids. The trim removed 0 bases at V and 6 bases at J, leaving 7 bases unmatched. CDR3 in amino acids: CSVEDRRTGAGELFF. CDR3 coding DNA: TGCAGCGTTGAAGATCGGAGGACAGGTGCCGGGGAGCTGTTTTTT.

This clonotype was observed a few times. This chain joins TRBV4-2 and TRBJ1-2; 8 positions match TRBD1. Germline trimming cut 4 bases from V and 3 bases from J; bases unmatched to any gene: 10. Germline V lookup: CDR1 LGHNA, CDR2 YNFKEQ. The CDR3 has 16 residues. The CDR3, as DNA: TGTGCCAGCAGCCTCAGTCGATCAGGGGGCGACTATGGCTACACCTTC. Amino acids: CASSLSRSGGDYGYTF.

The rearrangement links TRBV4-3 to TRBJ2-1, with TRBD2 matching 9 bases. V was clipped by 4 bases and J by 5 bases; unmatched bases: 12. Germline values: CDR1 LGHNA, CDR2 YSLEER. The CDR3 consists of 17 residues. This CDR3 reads CASSPRVIGGRDNEQFF. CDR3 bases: TGCGCCAGCAGCCCTAGGGTGATTGGCGGGAGGGACAATGAGCAGTTCTTC.

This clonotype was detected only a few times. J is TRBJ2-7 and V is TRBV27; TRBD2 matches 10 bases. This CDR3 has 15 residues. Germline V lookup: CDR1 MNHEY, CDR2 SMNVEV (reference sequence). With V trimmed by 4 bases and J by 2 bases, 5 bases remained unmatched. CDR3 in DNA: TGTGCCAGCAGTTCGATAGCGGGGGGCACCTACGAGCAGTACTTC. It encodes CASSSIAGGTYEQYF.

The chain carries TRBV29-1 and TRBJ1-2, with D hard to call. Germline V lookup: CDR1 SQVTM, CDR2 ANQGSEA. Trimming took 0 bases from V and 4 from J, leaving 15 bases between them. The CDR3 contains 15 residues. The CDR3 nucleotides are TGCAGCGTTGAAGATCACACAGCCTACCTCTATGGCTACACCTTC. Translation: CSVEDHTAYLYGYTF.

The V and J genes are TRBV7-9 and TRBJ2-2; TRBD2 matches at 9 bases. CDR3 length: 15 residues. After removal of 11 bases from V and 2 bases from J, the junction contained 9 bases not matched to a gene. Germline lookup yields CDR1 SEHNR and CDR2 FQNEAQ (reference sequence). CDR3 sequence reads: CAVQSSGINTGELFF. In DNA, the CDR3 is TGTGCCGTCCAATCTAGCGGGATTAACACCGGGGAGCTGTTTTTT.

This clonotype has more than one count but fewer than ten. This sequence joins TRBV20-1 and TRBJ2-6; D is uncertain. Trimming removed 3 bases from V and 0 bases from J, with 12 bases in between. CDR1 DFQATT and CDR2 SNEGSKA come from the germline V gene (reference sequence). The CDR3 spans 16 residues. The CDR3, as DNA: TGCAGTGCTAGTGATAGACCCCGCTCTGGGGCCAACGTCCTGACTTTC. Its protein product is CSASDRPRSGANVLTF.